This entry is about one TCR beta chain. The entry originates in a study of technical replicates of blood from a handful of donors. The method was immunoSEQ multiplex PCR; TCRdb's version includes in-frame clones alone and lacks a portion of them. The table includes about 17,000 clones, about four fifths detected once. Trimming took 4 bases from V and 0 from J, leaving 20 bases between them. Germline V lookup: CDR1 SGDLS, CDR2 YYNGEE. CDR3 length: 18 amino acids. This receptor was taken from a human donor in good health. Some clones in this sample may be carry-over from other donors' samples. Sequenced input: PBMCs. The rearrangement links TRBV9 to TRBJ2-1; weak D call: TRBD2 (7 bases). In nucleotides, the CDR3 is TGTGCCAGCAGCCTTCCAGCGGGGAGGGGGAGCTCCTACAATGAGCAGTTCTTC. It codes for CASSLPAGRGSSYNEQFF.